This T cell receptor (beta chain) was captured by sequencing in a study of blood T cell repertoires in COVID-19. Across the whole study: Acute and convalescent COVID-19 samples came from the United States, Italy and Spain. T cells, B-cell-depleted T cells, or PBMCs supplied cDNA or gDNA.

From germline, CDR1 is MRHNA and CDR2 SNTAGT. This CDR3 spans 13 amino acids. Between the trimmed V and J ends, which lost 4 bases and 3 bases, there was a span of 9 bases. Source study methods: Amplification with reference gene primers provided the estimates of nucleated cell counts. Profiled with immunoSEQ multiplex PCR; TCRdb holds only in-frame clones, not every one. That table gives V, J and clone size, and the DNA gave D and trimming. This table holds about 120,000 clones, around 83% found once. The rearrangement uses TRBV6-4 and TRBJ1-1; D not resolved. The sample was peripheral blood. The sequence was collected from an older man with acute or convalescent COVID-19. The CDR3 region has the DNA TGTGCCAGCAGTGCTAAGCTTGACACTGAAGCTTTCTTT. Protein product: CASSAKLDTEAFF.